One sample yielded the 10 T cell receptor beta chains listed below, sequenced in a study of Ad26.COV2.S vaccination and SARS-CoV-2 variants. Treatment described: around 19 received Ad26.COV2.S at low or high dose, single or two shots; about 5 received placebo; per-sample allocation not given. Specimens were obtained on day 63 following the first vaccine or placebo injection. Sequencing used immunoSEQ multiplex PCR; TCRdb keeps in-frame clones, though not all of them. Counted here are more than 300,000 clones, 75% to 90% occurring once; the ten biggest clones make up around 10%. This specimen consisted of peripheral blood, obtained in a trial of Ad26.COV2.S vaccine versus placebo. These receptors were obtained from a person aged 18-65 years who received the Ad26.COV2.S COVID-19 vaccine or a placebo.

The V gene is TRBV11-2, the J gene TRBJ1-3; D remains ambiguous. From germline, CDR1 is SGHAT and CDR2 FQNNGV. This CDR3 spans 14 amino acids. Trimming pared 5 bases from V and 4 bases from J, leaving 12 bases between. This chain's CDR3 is CASSPWGVGNTIYF. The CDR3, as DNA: TGTGCCAGCAGCCCCTGGGGTGTCGGAAACACCATATATTTT.

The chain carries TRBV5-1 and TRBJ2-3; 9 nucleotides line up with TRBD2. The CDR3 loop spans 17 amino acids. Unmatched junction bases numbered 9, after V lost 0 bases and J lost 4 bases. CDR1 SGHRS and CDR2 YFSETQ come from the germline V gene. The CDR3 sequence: CASSLGGSGGFPDTQYF. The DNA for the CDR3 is TGCGCCAGCAGCTTGGGTGGTAGCGGGGGATTTCCAGATACGCAGTATTTT.

CDR3 in DNA: TGTGCCAGCAGCCAATATAGCAATCAGCCCCAGCATTTT. Encoded protein: CASSQYSNQPQHF. This sequence joins TRBV12-3 or TRBV12-4 and TRBJ1-5, with D unclear. CDR3 length: 13 residues. Between the trimmed V and J ends, which lost 6 bases and 0 bases, there was a span of 6 bases.

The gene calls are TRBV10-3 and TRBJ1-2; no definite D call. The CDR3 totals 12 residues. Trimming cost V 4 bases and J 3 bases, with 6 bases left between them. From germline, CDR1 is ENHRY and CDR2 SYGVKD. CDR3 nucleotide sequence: TGTGCCATCAGTGCGGACGACTATGGCTACACCTTC. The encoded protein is CAISADDYGYTF.

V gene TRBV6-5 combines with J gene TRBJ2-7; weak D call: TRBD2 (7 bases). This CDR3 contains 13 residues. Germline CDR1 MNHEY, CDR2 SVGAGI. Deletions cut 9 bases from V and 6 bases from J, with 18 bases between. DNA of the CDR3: TGTGCCAGTTCTAAGGGGGGGATAGGCGAGCAGTACTTC. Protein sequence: CASSKGGIGEQYF.

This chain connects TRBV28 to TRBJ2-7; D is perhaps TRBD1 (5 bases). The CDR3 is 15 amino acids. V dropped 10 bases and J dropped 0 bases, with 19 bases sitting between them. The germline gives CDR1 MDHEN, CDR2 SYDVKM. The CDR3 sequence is CATQKGTGYSYEQYF. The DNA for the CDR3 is TGTGCCACCCAGAAGGGAACAGGTTACTCCTACGAGCAGTACTTC.

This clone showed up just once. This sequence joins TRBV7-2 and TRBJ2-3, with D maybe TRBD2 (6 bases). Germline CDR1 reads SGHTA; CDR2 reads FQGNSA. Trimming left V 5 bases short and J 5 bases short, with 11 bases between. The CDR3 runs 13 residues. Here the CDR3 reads CASSRVGGDTQYF. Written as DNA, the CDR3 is TGTGCCAGCAGCCGGGTGGGGGGAGATACGCAGTATTTT.

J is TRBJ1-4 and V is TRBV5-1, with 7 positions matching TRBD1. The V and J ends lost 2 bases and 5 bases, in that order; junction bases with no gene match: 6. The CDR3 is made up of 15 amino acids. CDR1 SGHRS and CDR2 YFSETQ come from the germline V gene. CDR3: CASSFRDSLNEKLFF. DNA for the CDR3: TGCGCCAGCAGCTTCCGGGACAGCTTAAATGAAAAACTGTTTTTT.

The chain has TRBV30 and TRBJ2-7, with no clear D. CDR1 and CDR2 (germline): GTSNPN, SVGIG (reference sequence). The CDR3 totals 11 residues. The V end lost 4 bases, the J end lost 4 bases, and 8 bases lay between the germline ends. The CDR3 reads CAWTLRYEQYF. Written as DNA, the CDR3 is TGTGCCTGGACCCTTCGATACGAGCAGTACTTC.

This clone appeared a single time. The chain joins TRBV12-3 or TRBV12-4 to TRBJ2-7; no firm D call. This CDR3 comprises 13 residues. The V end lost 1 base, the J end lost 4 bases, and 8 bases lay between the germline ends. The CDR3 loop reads CASSLGQHYEQYF. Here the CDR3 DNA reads TGTGCCAGCAGTTTAGGGCAGCATTACGAGCAGTACTTC.